This T cell receptor beta chain is drawn from a study of shared clonotypes between healthy human individuals. The CDR3 loop spans 18 amino acids. Germline V CDR1 and CDR2: SGHRS, YFSETQ. J gave up 7 bases and V 0 bases, and 16 bases lay outside the gene matches. The assay used deep level. This table comes from immunoSEQ multiplex PCR, and its TCRdb copy is limited to in-frame clones, with some not included. Of 450,000 to 700,000 clones in the sample, nearly 97% were seen once. As for this clone: Antigen: not known.

Whole-study findings and limits: The represented genetic and exposure-history diversity was limited by the small number of donors.

The naive CD8 subset, CD45RO-negative cells positively selected for CCR7, excluded terminally differentiated effector memory CD45RA+ cells. The donors were adults (healthy and HIV-negative) with no recent acute infections or vaccinations. This clonotype was obtained from a woman in her 30s in good health. The source material was naive CD8+ T cells sorted from blood. The chain carries TRBV5-1 and TRBJ2-1; 7 positions match TRBD2. This CDR3 reads CASSLEISPRGTWNEQFF. The CDR3 nucleotides are TGCGCCAGCAGCTTGGAAATTTCTCCGCGGGGGACTTGGAATGAGCAGTTCTTC. The full variable domain, its missing parts supplied by reference TRBV5-1 and TRBJ2-1, is KAGVTQTPRYLIKTRGQQVTLSCSPISGHRSVSWYQQTPGQGLQFLFEYFSETQRNKGNFPGRFSGRQFSNSRSEMNVSTLELGDSALYLCASSLEISPRGTWNEQFFGPGTRLTVL.